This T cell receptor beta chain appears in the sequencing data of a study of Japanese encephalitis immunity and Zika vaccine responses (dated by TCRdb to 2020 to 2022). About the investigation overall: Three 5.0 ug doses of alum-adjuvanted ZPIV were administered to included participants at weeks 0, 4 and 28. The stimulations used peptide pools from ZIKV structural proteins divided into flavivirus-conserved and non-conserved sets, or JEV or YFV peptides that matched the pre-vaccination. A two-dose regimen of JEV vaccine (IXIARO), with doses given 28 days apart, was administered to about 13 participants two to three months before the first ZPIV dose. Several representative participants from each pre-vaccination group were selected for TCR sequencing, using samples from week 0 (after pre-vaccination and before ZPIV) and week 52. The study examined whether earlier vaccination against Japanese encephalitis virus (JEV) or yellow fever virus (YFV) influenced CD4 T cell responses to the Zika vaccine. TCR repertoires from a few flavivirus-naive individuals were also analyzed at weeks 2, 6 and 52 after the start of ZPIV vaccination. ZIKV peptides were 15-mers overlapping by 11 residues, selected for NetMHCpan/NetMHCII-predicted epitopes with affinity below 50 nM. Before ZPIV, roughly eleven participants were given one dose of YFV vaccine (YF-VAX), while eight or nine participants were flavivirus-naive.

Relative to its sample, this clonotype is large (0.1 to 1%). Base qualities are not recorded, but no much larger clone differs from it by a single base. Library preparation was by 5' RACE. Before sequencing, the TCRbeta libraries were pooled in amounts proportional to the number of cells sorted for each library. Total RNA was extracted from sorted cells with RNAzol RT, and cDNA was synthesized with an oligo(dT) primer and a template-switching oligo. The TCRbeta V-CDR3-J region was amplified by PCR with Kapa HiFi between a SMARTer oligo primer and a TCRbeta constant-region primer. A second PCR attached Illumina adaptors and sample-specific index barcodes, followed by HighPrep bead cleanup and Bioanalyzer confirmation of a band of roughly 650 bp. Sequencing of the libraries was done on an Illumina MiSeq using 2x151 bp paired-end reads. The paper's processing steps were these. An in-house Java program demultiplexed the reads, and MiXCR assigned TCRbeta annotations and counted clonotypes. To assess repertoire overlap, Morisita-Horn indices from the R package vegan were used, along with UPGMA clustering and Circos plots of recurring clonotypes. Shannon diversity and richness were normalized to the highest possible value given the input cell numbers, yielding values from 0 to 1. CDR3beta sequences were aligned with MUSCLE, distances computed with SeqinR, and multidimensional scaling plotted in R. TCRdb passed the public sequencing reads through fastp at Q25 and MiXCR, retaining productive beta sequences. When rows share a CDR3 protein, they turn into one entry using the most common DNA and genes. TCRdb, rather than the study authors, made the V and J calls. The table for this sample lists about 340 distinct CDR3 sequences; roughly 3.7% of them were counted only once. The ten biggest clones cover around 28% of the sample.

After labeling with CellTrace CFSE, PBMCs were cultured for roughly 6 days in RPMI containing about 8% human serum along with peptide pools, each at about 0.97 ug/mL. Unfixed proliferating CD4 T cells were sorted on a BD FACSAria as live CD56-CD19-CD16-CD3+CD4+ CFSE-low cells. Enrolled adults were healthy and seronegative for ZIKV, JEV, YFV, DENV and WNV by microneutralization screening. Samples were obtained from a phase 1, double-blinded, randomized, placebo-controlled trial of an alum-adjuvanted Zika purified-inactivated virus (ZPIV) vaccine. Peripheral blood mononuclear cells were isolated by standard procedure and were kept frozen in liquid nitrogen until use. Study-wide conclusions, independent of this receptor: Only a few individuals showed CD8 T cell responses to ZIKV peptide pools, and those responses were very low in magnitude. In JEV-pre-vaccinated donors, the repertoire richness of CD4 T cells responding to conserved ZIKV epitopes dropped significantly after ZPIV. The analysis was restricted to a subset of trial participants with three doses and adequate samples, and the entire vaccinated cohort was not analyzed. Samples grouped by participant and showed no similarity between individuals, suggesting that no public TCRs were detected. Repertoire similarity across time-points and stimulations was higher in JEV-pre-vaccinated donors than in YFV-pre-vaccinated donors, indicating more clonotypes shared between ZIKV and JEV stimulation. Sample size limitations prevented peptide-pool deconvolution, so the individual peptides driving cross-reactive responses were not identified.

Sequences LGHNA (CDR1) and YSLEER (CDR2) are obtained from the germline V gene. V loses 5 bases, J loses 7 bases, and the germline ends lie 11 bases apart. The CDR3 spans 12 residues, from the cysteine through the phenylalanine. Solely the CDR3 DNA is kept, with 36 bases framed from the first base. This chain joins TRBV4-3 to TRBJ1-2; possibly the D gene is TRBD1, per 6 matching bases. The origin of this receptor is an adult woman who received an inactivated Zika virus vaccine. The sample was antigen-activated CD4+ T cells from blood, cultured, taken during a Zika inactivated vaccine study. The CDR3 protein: CASSEGGVGYTF. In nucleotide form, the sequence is TGCGCCAGCAGCGAAGGGGGGGTTGGCTACACCTTC.